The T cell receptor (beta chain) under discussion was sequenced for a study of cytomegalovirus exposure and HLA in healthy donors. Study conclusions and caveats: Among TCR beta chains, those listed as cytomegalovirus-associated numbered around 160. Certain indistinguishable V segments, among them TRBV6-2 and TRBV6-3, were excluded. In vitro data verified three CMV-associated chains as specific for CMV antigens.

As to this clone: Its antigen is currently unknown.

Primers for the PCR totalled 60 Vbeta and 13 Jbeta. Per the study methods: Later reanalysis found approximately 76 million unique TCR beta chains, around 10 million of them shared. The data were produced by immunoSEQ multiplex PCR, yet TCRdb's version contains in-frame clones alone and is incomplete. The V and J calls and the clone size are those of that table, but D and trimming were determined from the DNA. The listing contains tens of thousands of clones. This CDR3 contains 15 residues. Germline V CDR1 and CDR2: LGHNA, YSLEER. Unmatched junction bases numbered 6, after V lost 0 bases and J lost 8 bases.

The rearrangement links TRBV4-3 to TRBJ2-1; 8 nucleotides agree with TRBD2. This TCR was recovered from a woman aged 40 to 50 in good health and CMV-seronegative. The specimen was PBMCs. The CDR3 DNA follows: TGCGCCAGCAGCCAAGATACGGGAGGGCGATATGAGCAGTTCTTC. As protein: CASSQDTGGRYEQFF.